This T cell receptor beta chain came from a study of T cells in Graves' hyperthyroidism and ophthalmopathy. Study-wide background: Sampling of peripheral blood happened at initial diagnosis, prior to any treatment.

Amplification yielded TCR beta CDR3 regions, with RNA transcripts as the source. In the first-round RT-PCR of the TCR CDR3, the HTBI primer set was used. MiXCR was run by TCRdb on the multiplex PCR reads, yielding one entry per CDR3 protein. The repertoire holds about 760,000 distinct CDR3 sequences, with approximately 40% as singletons. Stability of Graves' hyperthyroidism was defined as absent ophthalmopathy progression within 18 months. The CDR3 spans 15 residues. The V end was cut by 4 bases, the J end by 4 bases, with 13 bases between. General observations from the study: Blood also held most thyroid clonotypes expanded beyond 0.001. Using 13 V-J features, a model discriminated ophthalmopathy from stable hyperthyroidism.

This clonotype was picked up a small number of times. Its antigen is unidentified. V gene TRBV12-3 or TRBV12-4 combines with J gene TRBJ2-2, with a possible D match to TRBD1 (6 bases). The TCR was taken from a woman between 40 and 55 years old with Graves' hyperthyroidism. The sample was blood. The CDR3 coding sequence is TGTGCCAGCAGTTCCAGGGGATGGGGCACCGGGGAGCTGTTTTTT. Amino acids: CASSSRGWGTGELFF.